The 29 T cell receptor beta chains listed next were all sequenced from one sample in a study of blood T cell repertoires in COVID-19 (dated by TCRdb to about 2020). The library was generated by the immunoSEQ multiplex PCR assay. The clones in this table, taken by TCRdb from immuneACCESS, are in-frame only. Not every clone is retained; where verified, under half of the shortfall comes from an unresolved V gene, and the cause of the rest is unknown. The sample table shows around 280,000 clones, and around 89% are seen once. The ten largest clonotypes hold 1.5% to 2% of the sample. Material: PBMCs or T cells enriched from blood (not recorded which). The receptors shown here come from a woman younger than 30 with acute COVID-19.

The V gene is TRBV10-3, the J gene TRBJ2-2; D ambiguous. This CDR3 has 12 amino acids. Germline lookup yields CDR1 ENHRY and CDR2 SYGVKD. V gave up 5 bases and J gave up 8 bases, with 9 bases separating them. The CDR3 region has the DNA TGTGCCATCAGTCCTCCCGGTGGGGAGCTGTTTTTT. This gives the protein CAISPPGGELFF.

The rearrangement uses TRBV9 and TRBJ2-7, with 7 bases fitting TRBD1. Germline CDR1 is SGDLS and CDR2 is YYNGEE. The CDR3 loop spans 14 amino acids. V shed 4 bases, J shed 6 bases, and the junction held 10 bases outside the gene matches. CDR3 residues: CASSPTGRGGEQYF. For the CDR3, the DNA is TGTGCCAGCAGCCCGACAGGGAGAGGAGGCGAGCAGTACTTC.

The chain carries TRBV28 and TRBJ2-5; 7 bases line up with TRBD1. V lost 5 bases and J lost 7; bases outside the gene matches: 19. CDR1 MDHEN and CDR2 SYDVKM come from the germline V gene. The CDR3 is 17 residues long. CDR3 in amino acids: CASSPPQGTALTGTQYF. The DNA for the CDR3 is TGTGCCAGCAGTCCCCCCCAGGGGACAGCCTTAACTGGGACCCAGTACTTC.

This clone was recorded once. The chain couples TRBV7-8 to TRBJ2-7; TRBD2 might be the D (6 bases). The V gene's germline CDR1 is SGHVS and CDR2 FQNEAQ. The ends were cut back, 1 base at V and 0 bases at J, with 7 bases in the middle. This CDR3 is 14 amino acids long. CDR3 nucleotide sequence: TGTGCCAGCAGCTTAGTGGGACTCTCCTACGAGCAGTACTTC. Protein sequence: CASSLVGLSYEQYF.

This chain links TRBV7-2 with TRBJ2-5, with TRBD2 identical over 12 bases. Germline V CDR1 and CDR2: SGHTA, FQGNSA. This CDR3 comprises 16 residues. V shed 5 bases, J shed 4 bases, and the junction held 8 bases outside the gene matches. This chain's CDR3 is CASSPELAGGGETQYF. DNA of the CDR3: TGTGCCAGCAGCCCCGAGCTAGCGGGAGGGGGAGAGACCCAGTACTTC.

V gene TRBV28 combines with J gene TRBJ2-7, with 7 bases matching TRBD1. This CDR3 contains 15 residues. V gave up 2 bases and J gave up 1 base; unmatched junction bases: 5. Looked up from germline, CDR1 is MDHEN and CDR2 is SYDVKM. The CDR3 nucleotides read TGTGCCAGCAGTTTAGGGACAGTTAATTCCTACGAGCAGTACTTC. Translating it yields CASSLGTVNSYEQYF.

The chain carries TRBV6-6 and TRBJ2-5; 12 bases line up with TRBD2. Looked up from germline, CDR1 is MNHNY and CDR2 is SVGAGI (reference sequence). CDR3 length equals 18 residues. The trim removed 5 bases at V and 5 bases at J, leaving 15 bases unmatched. The CDR3 here is CASSPMTSGSEVGETQYF. The CDR3 DNA sequence: TGTGCCAGCAGTCCTATGACTAGCGGGAGTGAAGTTGGGGAGACCCAGTACTTC.

This clone was recorded only once. This sequence joins TRBV10-2 and TRBJ2-2; 7 nucleotides line up with TRBD1. V was clipped by 6 bases and J by 4 bases; unmatched bases: 8. The CDR3 is 15 amino acids. The germline V gene has CDR1 WSHSY and CDR2 SAAADI. The CDR3 DNA is TGCGCCAGCAGGGAAGGACAGGTGGGCACCGGGGAGCTGTTTTTT. Its translation is CASREGQVGTGELFF.

CDR3 region: CASRDGGGASYEQYF. The CDR3 nucleotides are TGTGCCAGTAGAGATGGTGGGGGCGCCTCCTACGAGCAGTACTTC. The chain joins TRBV19 to TRBJ2-7; D may be TRBD1 (6 bases). V was clipped by 6 bases and J by 0 bases, with 15 bases between them. The CDR3 length is 15 residues. CDR1 LNHDA and CDR2 SQIVND come from the germline V gene (reference sequence).

The CDR3 protein is CASSLSDRFYEQYF. The CDR3, as DNA: TGTGCCAGCAGTTTATCGGACAGATTCTACGAGCAGTACTTC. The rearrangement joins TRBV27 to TRBJ2-7; maybe TRBD1 (6 bases). Trimming cost V 0 bases and J 3 bases, with 9 bases left between them. Germline assignment: CDR1 MNHEY and CDR2 SMNVEV (reference sequence). The CDR3 has 14 amino acids.

This chain connects TRBV7-2 to TRBJ2-1; TRBD2 matches 8 bases. There are 17 residues in the CDR3. Trimming cost V 1 base and J 3 bases; bases outside gene matches: 8. Germline V lookup: CDR1 SGHTA, CDR2 FQGNSA. The CDR3 DNA reads as TGTGCCAGCAGCTTAGGGAGGGGAAGCGGGAGCTACAATGAGCAGTTCTTC. Encoded protein: CASSLGRGSGSYNEQFF.

This sequence joins TRBV11-2 and TRBJ2-7; TRBD1 agrees at 9 bases. Germline V CDR1 and CDR2: SGHAT, FQNNGV. V was pared by 5 bases and J by 9 bases, with 11 bases of the junction left unmatched. The CDR3 totals 14 residues. The DNA for the CDR3 is TGTGCCAGCAGCCATTCGGACAGGGGAGTAGGGCAGTACTTC. It specifies CASSHSDRGVGQYF.

This clone has only one observation. The V call is TRBV2, the J call TRBJ2-3; 9 bases align to TRBD1. Germline assignment: CDR1 SNHLY and CDR2 FYNNEI. The CDR3 runs to 23 residues. Trimming took 1 base from V and 0 from J; bases not matched to a gene: 23. The CDR3 bases are TGTGCCAGCAGTGAAGAGGCCGGAGGAGCTGGGACAGGGTGGAAACCTAGCACAGATACGCAGTATTTT. Translating it yields CASSEEAGGAGTGWKPSTDTQYF.

The chain links TRBV6-1 to TRBJ2-7, with 7 nucleotides matching TRBD1. The J segment lost 1 base and the V segment lost 3 bases, leaving 6 bases of the junction unmatched. Germline CDR1 reads MNHNS; CDR2 reads SASEGT. The CDR3 contains 15 residues. In DNA, the CDR3 is TGTGCCAGCAGTGACATTTGGGGACAGTCCTACGAGCAGTACTTC. Translating gives CASSDIWGQSYEQYF.

CDR3 bases: TGTGCCAGCAGCCAAGAAGCGGAGCGGGAGGCAGTTGAGCAGTTCTTC. Translation gives CASSQEAEREAVEQFF. The chain carries TRBV3-1 (or the pseudogene TRBV3-2) and TRBJ2-1, with 9 positions matching TRBD2. The junction had 9 bases not matched to a gene; V was cut back by 0 bases and J by 9 bases. From germline, CDR1 is LGHDT and CDR2 YNNKEL (reference sequence). The CDR3 is made up of 16 amino acids.

The V gene is TRBV7-2, the J gene TRBJ1-2; possibly TRBD1 for D (6 bases). Between the trimmed V and J ends, which lost 5 bases and 5 bases, there was a span of 6 bases. Germline CDR1 is SGHTA and CDR2 is FQGNSA. The CDR3 runs to 11 residues. The CDR3 DNA follows: TGTGCCAGCAGCACAGGGTATGGCTACACCTTC. Residues: CASSTGYGYTF.

The chain joins TRBV19 to TRBJ2-1; 11 bases map to TRBD1. The CDR3 runs to 14 residues. V was pared by 6 bases and J by 7 bases, with 5 bases of the junction left unmatched. In germline, CDR1 is LNHDA, CDR2 SQIVND (reference sequence). The DNA for the CDR3 is TGTGCCAGTAGCGGACAGGGGGCTAATAATGAGCAGTTCTTC. Its protein product is CASSGQGANNEQFF.

In its sample, this clone was seen once. The rearrangement uses TRBV29-1 and TRBJ2-1; 9 nucleotides line up with TRBD2. Looked up from germline, CDR1 is SQVTM and CDR2 is ANQGSEA. The CDR3 consists of 15 residues. V trimming: 8 bases; J trimming: 9 bases; junction bases outside the gene matches: 17. The CDR3 coding sequence is TGCAGCACCAGGACCGGACTAGCGATAGGCAGTGAGCAGTTCTTC. As protein: CSTRTGLAIGSEQFF.

The chain employs TRBV5-4 and TRBJ2-3; D not certain. This CDR3 has 16 residues. The germline V gene has CDR1 SGHNT and CDR2 YYREEE (reference sequence). Trimming stripped 0 bases from V and 0 bases from J, with 11 bases between. CDR3 residues: CASSLELLSSTDTQYF. The CDR3 nucleotides are TGTGCCAGCAGCTTGGAGCTTCTTTCTAGCACAGATACGCAGTATTTT.

The CDR3 DNA is TGCGCCAGCAGCAACAGGGGGACTAGCGGATACAATGAGCAGTTCTTC. It codes for CASSNRGTSGYNEQFF. The J gene is TRBJ2-1, the V gene TRBV10-1; 11 bases match TRBD2. The CDR3 totals 16 residues. Losses at the gene ends were 6 bases for V and 4 bases for J; bases not matched to a gene: 8. Germline CDR1 and CDR2: WNHNN and SYGVQD (reference sequence).

V is TRBV30 and J is TRBJ1-1, with D possibly being TRBD1 (6 bases). V dropped 1 base and J dropped 5 bases, with 14 bases sitting between them. The CDR3 extends over 14 amino acids. Looked up from germline, CDR1 is GTSNPN and CDR2 is SVGIG (reference sequence). CDR3 DNA: TGTGCCTGGAGTGGTGGGGGCCTGGGGACTGAAGCTTTCTTT. Its translation is CAWSGGGLGTEAFF.

The chain joins TRBV7-6 to TRBJ1-6; perhaps TRBD1 as D (6 bases). The CDR3 is 16 residues long. The germline V and J ends were trimmed by 1 base and 9 bases, with 16 bases remaining between them. Germline V gene sequence: CDR1 SGHVS, CDR2 FNYEAQ. The CDR3 sequence: CASSLVPGPGASPLHF. The CDR3 nucleotides are TGTGCCAGCAGCTTAGTCCCCGGGCCAGGGGCTTCACCCCTCCACTTT.

The V call is TRBV4-2, the J call TRBJ2-1; D possibly corresponds to TRBD1 (5 bases). This CDR3 is built from 15 residues. Germline V lookup: CDR1 LGHNA, CDR2 YNFKEQ. V gave up 1 base and J gave up 6 bases, with 13 bases separating them. CDR3 loop: CASSQVGQGGNEQFF. The CDR3 nucleotides are TGTGCCAGCAGCCAAGTCGGCCAGGGTGGCAATGAGCAGTTCTTC.

V is TRBV30 and J is TRBJ1-3; D gene ambiguous. Germline loops: CDR1 GTSNPN, CDR2 SVGIG (reference sequence). This CDR3 contains 13 residues. V was clipped by 1 base and J by 2 bases, with 6 bases between them. The CDR3 region has the DNA TGTGCCTGGAGTGCGGTCGCTGGAAACACCATATATTTT. Its translation is CAWSAVAGNTIYF.

This chain joins TRBV10-3 and TRBJ2-7, with a weak D call TRBD1 (6 bases). Germline CDR1 is ENHRY and CDR2 is SYGVKD. Trimming left V 3 bases short and J 1 base short, with 13 bases between. The CDR3 consists of 15 residues. The CDR3 spells CAISDPGTKSYEQYF. The CDR3 DNA sequence: TGTGCCATCAGTGACCCCGGGACAAAATCCTACGAGCAGTACTTC.

This sequence joins TRBV4-3 and TRBJ2-1, with D tentatively TRBD1 (6 bases). This CDR3 has 17 residues. Per the germline V gene, CDR1 is LGHNA and CDR2 is YSLEER. The V and J ends lost 4 bases and 1 base respectively, with 17 bases between them. The CDR3 nucleotides are TGCGCCAGCAGCCCTTTGCGCACAGGGCCATCCTACAATGAGCAGTTCTTC. This encodes CASSPLRTGPSYNEQFF.

The V and J genes are TRBV5-1 and TRBJ2-7, with no clear D. Germline V CDR1 and CDR2: SGHRS, YFSETQ. Trimming stripped 0 bases from V and 0 bases from J, with 10 bases between. The CDR3 covers 15 residues. The CDR3 nucleotides read TGCGCCAGCAGCTTGGGCCAGTCCAGCTCCTACGAGCAGTACTTC. This translates into CASSLGQSSSYEQYF.

This rearrangement joins TRBV15 to TRBJ2-2; 7 bases align to TRBD2. The CDR3 is 16 residues long. Unmatched junction bases numbered 10, after V lost 4 bases and J lost 5 bases. Germline loops: CDR1 LNHNV, CDR2 YYDKDF (reference sequence). CDR3 amino acids: CATSTRLAGPTGELFF. CDR3 bases: TGTGCCACCAGCACGAGATTAGCGGGCCCAACCGGGGAGCTGTTTTTT.

V usage is TRBV30 and J usage is TRBJ2-1; the match to TRBD2 covers 8 bases. The CDR3 runs 15 residues. Germline V CDR1 and CDR2: GTSNPN, SVGIG (reference sequence). Trimming removed 1 base from V and 8 bases from J; junction bases left unmatched: 10. CDR3 in DNA: TGTGCCTGGAGTGCGGGACTAGGGTCTCTTCATGAGCAGTTCTTC. This gives the protein CAWSAGLGSLHEQFF.